This TCR beta chain was sequenced in a study of blood T cell repertoires in COVID-19. This clone was observed a handful of times. With 4 bases clipped from V and 3 bases from J, the junction kept 7 bases outside the gene matches. CDR1 is SNHLY, CDR2 FYNNEI, per germline. This CDR3 has 16 amino acids. Original processing methods: By means of reference gene primer amplification, nucleated cell counts were estimated. Libraries were prepared by immunoSEQ multiplex PCR; TCRdb keeps only in-frame clonotypes and omits some of them. Clonal size and the V and J genes are those of that table, whereas D and trimming came from the DNA. The repertoire has around 15,000 clones, around 74% of them found once; the top ten carry roughly 13%.

Source material: peripheral blood. This chain uses TRBV2 with TRBJ2-5; 11 bases are a match to TRBD2. The origin of this receptor is a man aged 55 to 70 with acute or convalescent COVID-19. The CDR3 region has the DNA TGTGCCAGCAGTGCGAACCCTAGCGGGGGGAAAGAGACCCAGTACTTC. Protein: CASSANPSGGKETQYF.